The TCR beta chain under discussion was sequenced for a study of shared clonotypes between healthy human individuals. Produced via immunoSEQ multiplex PCR; TCRdb's table is partial and in-frame only. This table holds 780,000 or so clones, just under 75% found once. Between the trimmed V and J ends, which lost 0 bases and 0 bases, there was a span of 12 bases. The CDR3 is 17 amino acids. CDR1 and CDR2 (germline): LNHNV, YYDKDF (reference sequence). The chain couples TRBV15 to TRBJ1-5; the D is unclear. Sequencing was performed on memory CD4+ T cells sorted from blood. Stated subset: CD45RA-negative fraction. The source is a woman in her 30s in good health. For the CDR3, the DNA is TGTGCCACCAGCAGAGATCCCACACCTTATAGCAATCAGCCCCAGCATTTT. Translated, it gives CATSRDPTPYSNQPQHF. Drawing the rest from reference TRBV15 and TRBJ1-5, the complete variable domain is DAMVIQNPRYQVTQFGKPVTLSCSQTLNHNVMYWYQQKSSQAPKLLFHYYDKDFNNEADTPDNFQSRRPNTSFCFLDIRSPGLGDTAMYLCATSRDPTPYSNQPQHFGDGTRLSIL.